The 13 T cell receptor beta chains below all came from one sample that was sequenced in a study of T cells in Graves' hyperthyroidism and ophthalmopathy. Researchers took RNA transcripts and amplified the TCR beta CDR3 regions from them. Initially, a first-round RT-PCR of the TCR CDR3 employed the HTBI primer set. TCRdb itself ran the multiplex PCR reads through MiXCR, one entry per CDR3 protein. The sample consists of hundreds of thousands of distinct CDR3 sequences, about 16% of them appearing once. The sequenced sample consisted of blood. These receptors all come from a woman in her 30s with Graves' hyperthyroidism.

This clonotype was found many times. The chain employs TRBV28 and TRBJ2-5; TRBD1 aligns across 7 bases. Germline V gene sequence: CDR1 MDHEN, CDR2 SYDVKM. With V trimmed by 5 bases and J by 5 bases, 8 bases remained unmatched. This CDR3 has 14 amino acids. This CDR3 reads CASSLTGARETQYF. In DNA form, the CDR3 reads TGTGCCAGCAGTCTAACAGGGGCACGCGAGACCCAGTACTTC.

The V gene is TRBV6-1, the J gene TRBJ1-1, with a possible D match to TRBD1 (6 bases). The CDR3 covers 14 residues. CDR1 is MNHNS, CDR2 SASEGT, per germline. Trimming took off 5 bases at V and 1 base at J, with 11 bases between the two ends. The CDR3 reads CASSTGSTNTEAFF. In DNA form, the CDR3 reads TGTGCCAGCAGTACAGGGAGTACGAACACTGAAGCTTTCTTT.

Turning to this clonotype: The junction and the germline gene differ at one end; a read error may be behind it. The V and J genes are TRBV9 and TRBJ2-1; 7 nucleotides align to TRBD1. Per germline, CDR1 SGDLS and CDR2 YYNGEE. The CDR3 has 15 amino acids. CDR3 region: CASSVGQGVANEQSF. In DNA, the CDR3 is TGTGCCAGCAGCGTAGGCCAGGGGGTCGCCAATGAGCAGTCCTTC.

As for this clonotype: A much larger clonotype is one base distant, so this may be a read error. The rearrangement uses TRBV12-5 and TRBJ2-5; no firm D call. The CDR3 has 13 amino acids. The ends were cut back, 7 bases at V and 9 bases at J, with 18 bases in the middle. Per germline, CDR1 LGHNT and CDR2 FRNRAP. In nucleotides, the CDR3 is TGTGCTAGTGCGGTAGGCAGAAGCGAGTCCCAGTACTTC. Protein product: CASAVGRSESQYF.

The J gene is TRBJ2-1, the V gene TRBV12-3 or TRBV12-4; a possible D gene is TRBD2 (6 bases). This CDR3 is built from 15 residues. Trimming removed 5 bases from V and 5 bases from J, with 16 bases in between. Written as DNA, the CDR3 is TGTGCCAGCAGTCCGCGGAGGGCCTCGCACAATGAGCAGTTCTTC. Its translation is CASSPRRASHNEQFF.

This clonotype was detected only a few times. V gene TRBV27 combines with J gene TRBJ1-2; D ambiguous. Germline V CDR1 and CDR2: MNHEY, SMNVEV (reference sequence). The germline V and J ends were trimmed by 5 bases and 5 bases, with 12 bases remaining between them. This CDR3 region has 13 residues. The DNA for the CDR3 is TGTGCCAGCAGTCCAAGCTCCATATATGGCTACACCTTC. It encodes CASSPSSIYGYTF.

This clonotype was seen once. A much larger clonotype is one base distant, so this may be a read error. The chain links TRBV29-1 to TRBJ2-7; possible D gene TRBD1, 6 bases. V was shortened by 3 bases and J by 3 bases, with 12 bases between the two germline ends. CDR1 is SQVTM and CDR2 is ANQGSEA in the germline V gene. The CDR3 totals 13 residues. CDR3 coding DNA: TGCAGCGTTGACGGGGCAGGGGACTACGAGCAGTACTTC. It is translated as CSVDGAGDYEQYF.

The chain is built from TRBV18 and TRBJ2-3; D gene uncertain. With 2 bases removed from V and 3 bases from J, the gap between germline ends came to 15 bases. CDR1 and CDR2 from the germline V gene are KGHSH and LQKENI. This CDR3 spans 16 amino acids. Written as DNA, the CDR3 is TGTGCCAGCTCACCAGAGTTTGGTAGTCTAACAGATACGCAGTATTTT. Protein: CASSPEFGSLTDTQYF. Together with reference TRBV18 and TRBJ2-3, the CDR3 gives the full variable domain: NAGVMQNPRHLVRRRGQEARLRCSPMKGHSHVYWYRQLPEEGLKFMVYLQKENIIDESGMPKERFSAEFPKEGPSILRIQQVVRGDSAAYFCASSPEFGSLTDTQYFGPGTRLTVL.

The chain employs TRBV7-9 and TRBJ1-1; D unclear. This CDR3 is built from 15 residues. Germline V CDR1 and CDR2: SEHNR, FQNEAQ (reference sequence). V was clipped by 1 base and J by 1 base, with 10 bases between them. CDR3 amino acids: CASSLGADKNTEAFF. The CDR3 DNA reads TGTGCCAGCAGCTTAGGGGCGGATAAGAACACTGAAGCTTTCTTT.

This clonotype was detected many times. Here the CDR3 DNA reads TGTGCCAGCAGACGGGACTATGGCTACACCTTC. Its translation: CASRRDYGYTF. V and J are TRBV2 and TRBJ1-2; D remains ambiguous. The V end was cut by 6 bases, the J end by 3 bases, with 5 bases between. CDR3 length: 11 amino acids. CDR1 and CDR2 from the germline V gene are SNHLY and FYNNEI. Combining the CDR3 with reference TRBV2 and TRBJ1-2 gives the whole variable domain EPEVTQTPSHQVTQMGQEVILRCVPISNHLYFYWYRQILGQKVEFLVSFYNNEISEKSEIFDDQFSVERPDGSNFTLKIRSTKLEDSAMYFCASRRDYGYTFGSGTRLTVV.

V gene TRBV7-3 combines with J gene TRBJ2-2; 8 bases are shared with TRBD2. In germline, CDR1 is SGHTA, CDR2 FQGTGA. The junction had 8 bases not matched to a gene; V was cut back by 2 bases and J by 9 bases. The CDR3 is 15 residues long. The CDR3 loop reads CASSLYAGGKWELFF. The CDR3 DNA follows: TGTGCCAGCAGCTTATACGCGGGAGGAAAGTGGGAGCTGTTTTTT.

This clonotype was recorded many times. This chain connects TRBV19 to TRBJ1-5; 7 bases line up with TRBD1. The junction had 12 bases not matched to a gene; V was cut back by 6 bases and J by 1 base. Germline V gene data show CDR1 as LNHDA and CDR2 as SQIVND (reference sequence). CDR3 length: 17 residues. The CDR3 region has the DNA TGTGCCAGTAGCAATGACAGGGTTCGTGGGAGCAATCAGCCCCAGCATTTT. It is translated as CASSNDRVRGSNQPQHF.

The rearrangement joins TRBV29-1 to TRBJ1-6, with D possibly matching TRBD1 (5 bases). The length of the CDR3 is 13 residues. CDR1 is SQVTM and CDR2 is ANQGSEA in the germline V gene. Trimming stripped 7 bases from V and 8 bases from J, with 15 bases between. The CDR3 sequence is CSAQGASDSPLHF. The CDR3 nucleotides read TGCAGCGCGCAGGGAGCCTCTGATTCACCCCTCCACTTT.